This T cell receptor beta chain comes out of a study of beta chain features in type 1 diabetes. General study points: There was no resolution here of whether HLA type influences TCRB rearrangement. For type 1 diabetes patients, VDJ junctions showed fewer insertions and more deletions.

V was pared by 0 bases and J by 11 bases, with 21 bases between. The CDR3 is made up of 16 amino acids. CDR1 and CDR2 (germline): SGDLS, YYNGEE. This clone was found a few times. Its antigen is still unknown. Expressed TCRB transcripts were sequenced after all isolated RNA was converted to cDNA. Only in-frame clones appear in the TCRdb table, and some are missing; sequencing was by immunoSEQ multiplex PCR. Of around 450,000 clones in the sample, around 10% were seen once. The sequenced material came from naive CD4+ T cells from blood. This clonotype was obtained from a woman aged 18-29 years in good health. The rearrangement uses TRBV9 and TRBJ1-5; a possible D gene is TRBD1 (5 bases). The CDR3 spells CASSVDARAGLGAQHF. CDR3 coding DNA: TGTGCCAGCAGCGTAGACGCCAGGGCGGGATTGGGGGCCCAGCATTTT.